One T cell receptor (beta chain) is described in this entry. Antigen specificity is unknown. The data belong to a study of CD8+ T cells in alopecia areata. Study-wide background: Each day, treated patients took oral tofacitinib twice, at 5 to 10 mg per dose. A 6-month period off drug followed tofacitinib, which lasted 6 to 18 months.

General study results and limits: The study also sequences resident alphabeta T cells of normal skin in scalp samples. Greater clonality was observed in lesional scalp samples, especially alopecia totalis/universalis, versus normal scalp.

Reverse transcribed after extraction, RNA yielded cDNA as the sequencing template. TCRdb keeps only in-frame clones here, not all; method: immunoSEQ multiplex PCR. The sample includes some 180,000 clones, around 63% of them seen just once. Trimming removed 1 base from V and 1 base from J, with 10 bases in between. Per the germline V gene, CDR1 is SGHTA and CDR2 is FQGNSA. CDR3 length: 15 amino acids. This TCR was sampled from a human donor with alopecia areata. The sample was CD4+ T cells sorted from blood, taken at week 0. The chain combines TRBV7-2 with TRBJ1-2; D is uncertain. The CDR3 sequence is CASSLVGGLNYGYTF. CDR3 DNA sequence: TGTGCCAGCAGCTTAGTGGGCGGACTTAACTATGGCTACACCTTC.